Each of the 23 T cell receptor beta chains below was sequenced from the same sample in a study of blood T cells in healthy people across ages. The use of a sample-barcoded 5' primer and a J-beta primer mix characterized a second PCR of about 6 to 12 cycles. TCRdb itself ran the 5' RACE reads through MiXCR, one entry per CDR3 protein. Of almost 1 million distinct CDR3 sequences detected, roughly 51% appear once; the ten largest clones hold about a fifth. The sequenced material came from blood. Receptors were obtained from a woman aged 60 to 75 in good health.

Regarding this clonotype: An end of the junction does not agree with germline; a read error may underlie this. The chain uses TRBV29-1 and TRBJ2-7; weak D call: TRBD1 (6 bases). The CDR3 has 14 residues. Germline V gives CDR1 SQVTM, CDR2 ANQGSEA. The CDR3 nucleotides are TGCAGCGTCGAAGAGGGGGATGGAGGCGACGAGCAGTACTTC. This encodes CSVEEGDGGDEQYF.

This clonotype was seen a handful of times. The J gene is TRBJ2-1, the V gene TRBV24-1; TRBD2 matches at 12 bases. The ends lost 4 bases at V and 4 bases at J; junction bases unmatched: 1. The germline gives CDR1 KGHDR, CDR2 SFDVKD. The CDR3 runs to 15 residues. CDR3 protein: CATSEGTSGYNEQFF. As DNA, the CDR3 is TGTGCCACCAGTGAGGGGACTAGCGGGTACAATGAGCAGTTCTTC.

This clonotype was seen a handful of times. This chain uses TRBV11-2 with TRBJ2-7; 7 nucleotides align to TRBD1. Germline CDR1 and CDR2: SGHAT and FQNNGV. CDR3 length equals 15 residues. J lost 5 bases, V lost 6 bases, and 13 bases had no gene match. CDR3 sequence (DNA): TGTGCCAGCAGACGCCGCCGGGACAGATCCCACGAGCAGTACTTC. Translation gives CASRRRRDRSHEQYF.

This clonotype was seen only a few times. The chain carries TRBV6-1 and TRBJ1-2; 7 positions agree with TRBD1. The V gene end was trimmed by 6 bases and the J gene end by 0 bases; junction bases not matched to a gene: 16. The CDR3 covers 18 residues. Germline-derived CDR1 and CDR2 are MNHNS and SASEGT. The CDR3 coding sequence is TGTGCCAGCAGCGCCATCGAACGGACAGGACCTGCTAACTATGGCTACACCTTC. This gives the protein CASSAIERTGPANYGYTF.

The gene calls are TRBV6-2 or TRBV6-3 and TRBJ2-1, with TRBD2 matching over 7 bases. The J segment lost 12 bases and the V segment lost 6 bases, leaving 11 bases of the junction unmatched. Germline V gives CDR1 MNHEY, CDR2 SVGEGT. This CDR3 is 13 amino acids long. CDR3 residues: CASRAPTSVVQFF. Here the CDR3 DNA reads TGTGCCAGCAGAGCCCCTACTAGCGTTGTGCAGTTCTTC.

The rearrangement uses TRBV2 and TRBJ1-2; tentatively, D is TRBD1 (6 bases). This CDR3 region has 18 residues. Germline lookup yields CDR1 SNHLY and CDR2 FYNNEI. Trimming removed 0 bases at V and 0 bases at J, with 17 bases between. In DNA form, the CDR3 reads TGTGCCAGCAGTGAAGCTCGCGGCAGCGGACAGACTAACTATGGCTACACCTTC. Translated: CASSEARGSGQTNYGYTF.

This clonotype has only a few counts. V is TRBV7-6 and J is TRBJ2-6; 9 positions match TRBD1. The V gene's germline CDR1 is SGHVS and CDR2 FNYEAQ. Germline trimming cut 3 bases from V and 3 bases from J; bases unmatched to any gene: 15. The CDR3 is made up of 20 amino acids. CDR3: CASSLDPGQGIYGGANVLTF. For the CDR3, the DNA is TGTGCCAGCAGCTTGGACCCGGGACAGGGAATTTATGGTGGGGCCAACGTCCTGACTTTC.

The chain links TRBV15 to TRBJ1-2; D is unclear. The CDR3 has 15 amino acids. V lost 2 bases to trimming and J lost 0 bases, with 10 bases between them. CDR1 LNHNV and CDR2 YYDKDF come from the germline V gene (reference sequence). The CDR3: CATSRLPTPNYGYTF. The DNA for the CDR3 is TGTGCCACCAGCAGACTCCCGACACCTAACTATGGCTACACCTTC.

This chain links TRBV6-5 with TRBJ1-6; possible D gene TRBD1, 6 bases. Germline values: CDR1 MNHEY, CDR2 SVGAGI. The CDR3 has 14 residues. V dropped 2 bases and J dropped 7 bases, with 9 bases sitting between them. The chain's CDR3 is CASSYRDTNSPLHF. Here the CDR3 DNA reads TGTGCCAGCAGTTACCGGGACACAAATTCACCCCTCCACTTT.

This rearrangement joins TRBV20-1 to TRBJ2-3; possible D gene TRBD2, 6 bases. Germline-derived CDR1 and CDR2 are DFQATT and SNEGSKA (reference sequence). The CDR3 length is 16 residues. V shed 6 bases and J shed 0 bases, with 19 bases lying between them. The CDR3 DNA sequence: TGCAGTGCAGGGGACTGGAGGGTAAGAAGCACAGATACGCAGTATTTT. As protein: CSAGDWRVRSTDTQYF.

The chain couples TRBV7-8 to TRBJ2-3, with D perhaps TRBD2 (5 bases). The CDR3 has 16 residues. Germline V CDR1 and CDR2: SGHVS, FQNEAQ. V dropped 5 bases and J dropped 0 bases, with 15 bases sitting between them. Written as DNA, the CDR3 is TGTGCCAGCAGCCACGGACTGGCAGCTAGCACAGATACGCAGTATTTT. The encoded protein is CASSHGLAASTDTQYF.

J is TRBJ2-1 and V is TRBV20-1; 9 bases match TRBD2. The CDR3 sequence is 15 residues long. CDR1 is DFQATT and CDR2 is SNEGSKA in the germline V gene (reference sequence). Losses at the gene ends were 0 bases for V and 6 bases for J; bases not matched to a gene: 6. CDR3 nucleotide sequence: TGCAGTGCTAGAGATCCTCGACTAGCGGTCAATGAGCAGTTCTTC. It yields the protein CSARDPRLAVNEQFF.

This clonotype has just one count. The chain has TRBV18 and TRBJ2-7; 10 bases line up with TRBD2. CDR1 is KGHSH, CDR2 LQKENI, per germline. The CDR3 consists of 18 residues. The V segment lost 3 bases and the J segment 7 bases; nucleotides outside the gene matches: 18. CDR3 nucleotide sequence: TGTGCCAGCTCACCTTATTCGCAAAGCGGGAGGGCCCTAGGGGAGCAGTACTTC. Protein: CASSPYSQSGRALGEQYF.

V usage is TRBV12-3 or TRBV12-4 and J usage is TRBJ2-5; D is undetermined. V was trimmed by 5 bases and J by 0 bases, leaving 10 bases between them. The CDR3 totals 14 residues. In DNA, the CDR3 is TGTGCCAGCAGTCAGACTGTGTACCAAGAGACCCAGTACTTC. It translates to CASSQTVYQETQYF.

This clonotype was counted between two and nine times. The chain combines TRBV3-1 with TRBJ1-2; TRBD1 aligns across 11 bases. Germline V gene data show CDR1 as LGHDT and CDR2 as YNNKEL (reference sequence). J lost 7 bases, V lost 4 bases, and 5 bases had no gene match. The CDR3 contains 14 residues. The CDR3 DNA is TGTGCCAGCAGCCTTGGACAGGGGGCTAGTGGCTACACCTTC. Translation: CASSLGQGASGYTF.

V usage is TRBV30 and J usage is TRBJ1-4; 7 nucleotides match TRBD1. The CDR3 extends over 15 amino acids. The ends lost 3 bases at V and 8 bases at J; junction bases unmatched: 12. Germline loops: CDR1 GTSNPN, CDR2 SVGIG (reference sequence). DNA of the CDR3: TGTGCCTGGAGCGGTTTAACAGGGGCGGCCGAAAAACTGTTTTTT. Translating gives CAWSGLTGAAEKLFF.

This chain uses TRBV12-3 or TRBV12-4 with TRBJ2-3; weak D call: TRBD2 (5 bases). This CDR3 comprises 13 residues. The V gene lost 8 bases and the J gene lost 0 bases, with 9 bases spanning the gap. The CDR3 here is CASGQRSTDTQYF. The CDR3 DNA reads TGTGCCAGCGGCCAGCGGAGCACAGATACGCAGTATTTT.

This clonotype was seen at least ten times. V usage is TRBV7-2 and J usage is TRBJ2-1; D might be TRBD2 (6 bases). Germline-derived CDR1 and CDR2 are SGHTA and FQGNSA. Trimming pared 0 bases from V and 4 bases from J, leaving 10 bases between. This CDR3 spans 15 amino acids. The CDR3: CASSLASGLYNEQFF. The CDR3, as DNA: TGTGCCAGCAGCTTAGCTAGCGGCCTATACAATGAGCAGTTCTTC. Drawing the rest from reference TRBV7-2 and TRBJ2-1, the complete variable domain is GAGVSQSPSNKVTEKGKDVELRCDPISGHTALYWYRQSLGQGLEFLIYFQGNSAPDKSGLPSDRFSAERTGGSVSTLTIQRTQQEDSAVYLCASSLASGLYNEQFFGPGTRLTVL.

The table lists this clonotype with a few counts. This chain links TRBV4-1 with TRBJ2-1; 8 bases align to TRBD2. V shed 4 bases and J 6 bases; nucleotides not matched to a gene: 5. CDR1 is MGHRA, CDR2 YSYEKL, per germline. The CDR3 loop spans 14 amino acids. The DNA for the CDR3 is TGCGCCAGCAGCCGGGCGGGAGGAATCAATGAGCAGTTCTTC. This encodes CASSRAGGINEQFF.

The genes are TRBV20-1 and TRBJ1-5, with D perhaps matching TRBD1 (6 bases). The CDR3 contains 13 residues. The germline V gene has CDR1 DFQATT and CDR2 SNEGSKA (reference sequence). Trimming removed 2 bases from V and 6 bases from J, with 11 bases in between. CDR3 nucleotides: TGCAGTGCTAGACCCGGGGGCCGTCAGCCCCAGCATTTT. Encoded protein: CSARPGGRQPQHF.

Only one count was recorded for this clonotype. The chain is built from TRBV18 and TRBJ2-3, with 8 bases matching TRBD1. The length of the CDR3 is 17 residues. Germline loops: CDR1 KGHSH, CDR2 LQKENI. V shed 0 bases, J shed 3 bases, and the junction held 8 bases outside the gene matches. This CDR3 is CASSPPQDRVKTDTQYF. CDR3 nucleotide sequence: TGTGCCAGCTCACCACCCCAGGACAGGGTAAAGACAGATACGCAGTATTTT.

The CDR3 spells CASSLQGGGEQFF. CDR3 sequence (DNA): TGTGCCAGCAGTCTTCAGGGCGGCGGTGAGCAGTTCTTC. This chain connects TRBV2 to TRBJ2-1; D might be TRBD1 (5 bases). Germline CDR1 and CDR2: SNHLY and FYNNEI. V gave up 5 bases and J gave up 9 bases, with 14 bases separating them. The CDR3 contains 13 residues.

The chain recombines TRBV18 with TRBJ1-2; D perhaps matches TRBD1 (5 bases). CDR3 size: 19 residues. Germline CDR1 and CDR2: KGHSH and LQKENI. Trimming cost V 1 base and J 8 bases, with 29 bases left between them. The CDR3 is CASSPLGSSTGRSDRGYTF. CDR3 nucleotide sequence: TGTGCCAGCTCACCACTCGGTTCTAGCACAGGACGATCCGATAGAGGCTACACCTTC. Variable domain in full (rest from reference TRBV18 and TRBJ1-2): NAGVMQNPRHLVRRRGQEARLRCSPMKGHSHVYWYRQLPEEGLKFMVYLQKENIIDESGMPKERFSAEFPKEGPSILRIQQVVRGDSAAYFCASSPLGSSTGRSDRGYTFGSGTRLTVV.